A single sample is the source of the 27 T cell receptor beta chains below, sequenced in a study of T cells in localized non-small cell lung cancer. Repertoires were generated with immunoSEQ multiplex PCR, while TCRdb's copy carries only in-frame clones and drops some. The sample gives around 140,000 clones, roughly 90% of which show up once; around 1.5% is in the top ten. Sequencing used peripheral blood, obtained before any cancer treatment. Receptor source: a female donor over 55 with stage I lung adenocarcinoma.

The chain carries TRBV15 and TRBJ1-4; D is unclear. The germline V gene has CDR1 LNHNV and CDR2 YYDKDF (reference sequence). The CDR3 covers 14 residues. Trimming removed 0 bases at V and 8 bases at J, with 10 bases between. CDR3 loop: CATSRDLGVEKLFF. CDR3 sequence (DNA): TGTGCCACCAGCAGAGATCTCGGGGTAGAAAAACTGTTTTTT.

This clone was counted a single time. This chain links TRBV19 with TRBJ2-3; 7 bases line up with TRBD2. This CDR3 spans 15 amino acids. From germline, CDR1 is LNHDA and CDR2 SQIVND (reference sequence). V lost 3 bases, J lost 4 bases, and 7 bases stayed unmatched. CDR3 nucleotide sequence: TGTGCCAGTAGTATCGTGCGGGAGATGGCAGATACGCAGTATTTT. This codes for CASSIVREMADTQYF.

The chain carries TRBV5-4 and TRBJ1-2, with D possibly matching TRBD1 (6 bases). V lost 4 bases, J lost 6 bases, and 13 bases lay in between. The V gene's germline CDR1 is SGHNT and CDR2 YYREEE (reference sequence). The length of the CDR3 is 13 residues. CDR3 region: CASSPAGGHGYTF. In DNA, the CDR3 is TGTGCCAGCAGCCCGGCGGGGGGCCATGGCTACACCTTC. The variable domain in full, with the rest retrieved from reference TRBV5-4 and TRBJ1-2, is ETGVTQSPTHLIKTRGQQVTLRCSSQSGHNTVSWYQQALGQGPQFIFQYYREEENGRGNFPPRFSGLQFPNYSSELNVNALELDDSALYLCASSPAGGHGYTFGSGTRLTVV.

The rearrangement links TRBV28 to TRBJ2-6; no clear D. The CDR3 consists of 15 residues. Germline V gene lookup returns CDR1 MDHEN and CDR2 SYDVKM. Trimming left V 3 bases short and J 1 base short, with 7 bases between. The CDR3 region has the DNA TGTGCCAGCAGTTTTTTAGGGTCTGGGGCCAACGTCCTGACTTTC. Amino acid sequence: CASSFLGSGANVLTF.

The CDR3 sequence: CAWIGGDRGRETQYF. The CDR3 nucleotides are TGTGCCTGGATTGGCGGGGACCGGGGGAGGGAGACCCAGTACTTC. J is TRBJ2-5 and V is TRBV30; tentatively, D is TRBD2 (6 bases). CDR1 is GTSNPN, CDR2 SVGIG, per germline (reference sequence). The CDR3 extends over 15 amino acids. V lost 4 bases and J 5 bases, leaving 20 bases between the germline ends. Complete variable domain (other parts from reference TRBV30 and TRBJ2-5): SQTIHQWPATLVQPVGSPLSLECTVEGTSNPNLYWYRQAAGRGLQLLFYSVGIGQISSEVPQNLSASRPQDRQFILSSKKLLLSDSGFYLCAWIGGDRGRETQYFGPGTRLLVL.

The chain carries TRBV7-3 and TRBJ2-1, with unresolved D. Per the germline V gene, CDR1 is SGHTA and CDR2 is FQGTGA. The CDR3 covers 16 residues. V shed 0 bases and J shed 0 bases, with 9 bases lying between them. The CDR3 bases are TGTGCCAGCAGCTTAACGATAGACCACTCCTACAATGAGCAGTTCTTC. Its translation is CASSLTIDHSYNEQFF.

This clone was seen a handful of times. Here the CDR3 reads CASSRGTVGANVLTF. DNA for the CDR3: TGTGCCAGCAGTCGTGGGACGGTAGGGGCCAACGTCCTGACTTTC. The V call is TRBV27, the J call TRBJ2-6; D may correspond to TRBD1 or TRBD2 (5 bases each). The CDR3 is made up of 15 amino acids. CDR1 MNHEY and CDR2 SMNVEV come from the germline V gene (reference sequence). V dropped 5 bases and J dropped 4 bases, with 12 bases sitting between them.

The table lists this clone with a count of one. V is TRBV28 and J is TRBJ2-7, with a possible D match to TRBD1 (5 bases). Per the germline V gene, CDR1 is MDHEN and CDR2 is SYDVKM. The length of the CDR3 is 15 residues. V was cut by 5 bases and J by 6 bases, with 20 bases left in between. CDR3 coding DNA: TGTGCCAGCAGTCCACGACGTAAAGGGGCCCTCGAGCAGTACTTC. Amino acid sequence: CASSPRRKGALEQYF.

There are a few counts of this clone. V gene TRBV7-9 combines with J gene TRBJ2-2; no firm D call. Trimming removed 1 base at V and 0 bases at J, with 6 bases between. CDR3 size: 15 residues. Germline values: CDR1 SEHNR, CDR2 FQNEAQ (reference sequence). DNA for the CDR3: TGTGCCAGCAGCTTAGGTGTCGCGAACACCGGGGAGCTGTTTTTT. Residues: CASSLGVANTGELFF.

The CDR3 is CASSYRGENIQYF. The CDR3 bases are TGTGCCAGTAGCTACAGGGGGGAAAACATTCAGTACTTC. The chain combines TRBV19 with TRBJ2-4; 8 nucleotides agree with TRBD1. The CDR3 is 13 amino acids. The germline gives CDR1 LNHDA, CDR2 SQIVND (reference sequence). V lost 6 bases, J lost 5 bases, and 3 bases stayed unmatched.

For the CDR3, the DNA is TGTGCCAGCAGCTCCTTAGCAGATTCACCCCTCCACTTT. Translating it yields CASSSLADSPLHF. The chain has TRBV5-4 and TRBJ1-6, with D uncertain. The V end was cut by 3 bases, the J end by 8 bases, with 9 bases between. Germline V gene lookup returns CDR1 SGHNT and CDR2 YYREEE (reference sequence). This CDR3 has 13 residues.

This clone occurred a few times. J is TRBJ1-2 and V is TRBV19; a possible D gene is TRBD1 (6 bases). The CDR3 runs to 12 residues. V lost 3 bases to trimming and J lost 8 bases, with 10 bases between them. Per germline, CDR1 LNHDA and CDR2 SQIVND (reference sequence). The CDR3 region is CASSIMGAGYTF. The CDR3 DNA reads as TGTGCCAGTAGTATTATGGGGGCCGGCTACACCTTC. The full variable domain, in which reference TRBV19 and TRBJ1-2 provide the parts outside the CDR3, is DGGITQSPKYLFRKEGQNVTLSCEQNLNHDAMYWYRQDPGQGLRLIYYSQIVNDFQKGDIAEGYSVSREKKESFPLTVTSAQKNPTAFYLCASSIMGAGYTFGSGTRLTVV.

The chain is built from TRBV28 and TRBJ2-1; D is undetermined. CDR3 length: 14 residues. V lost 6 bases and J 3 bases, leaving 12 bases between the germline ends. Germline V gives CDR1 MDHEN, CDR2 SYDVKM. The CDR3 region is CASSLTRRYNEQFF. Written as DNA, the CDR3 is TGTGCCAGCAGCCTTACGCGACGCTACAATGAGCAGTTCTTC.

V usage is TRBV11-3 and J usage is TRBJ2-1; 8 bases match TRBD2. The V segment lost 4 bases and the J segment 0 bases; nucleotides outside the gene matches: 8. Germline V gene lookup returns CDR1 SGHNT and CDR2 YENEEA. This CDR3 is 17 amino acids long. CDR3 loop: CASSSPTSGPSYNEQFF. CDR3 nucleotides: TGTGCCAGCAGCTCCCCCACTAGCGGTCCCTCCTACAATGAGCAGTTCTTC.

This rearrangement joins TRBV5-1 to TRBJ2-4, with 7 bases identical to TRBD2. In germline, CDR1 is SGHRS, CDR2 YFSETQ. Trimming removed 0 bases from V and 0 bases from J; junction bases left unmatched: 3. The CDR3 spans 16 residues. CDR3 residues: CASSLGEGKAKNIQYF. CDR3 nucleotides: TGCGCCAGCAGCTTGGGGGAGGGGAAAGCCAAAAACATTCAGTACTTC.

J is TRBJ2-6 and V is TRBV5-6; possibly TRBD1 or TRBD2 for D (5 bases each). Trimming cost V 4 bases and J 2 bases, with 16 bases left between them. CDR1 is SGHDT, CDR2 YYEEEE, per germline. CDR3 size: 17 residues. CDR3 sequence (DNA): TGTGCCAGCAGCGCCCGTTGGGACCGGGCTGGGGCCAACGTCCTGACTTTC. Residues: CASSARWDRAGANVLTF. The whole variable domain, remainder taken from reference TRBV5-6 and TRBJ2-6, is DAGVTQSPTHLIKTRGQQVTLRCSPKSGHDTVSWYQQALGQGPQFIFQYYEEEERQRGNFPDRFSGHQFPNYSSELNVNALLLGDSALYLCASSARWDRAGANVLTFGAGSRLTVL.

The chain is built from TRBV10-3 and TRBJ2-1; 9 bases are a match to TRBD1. Germline CDR1 reads ENHRY; CDR2 reads SYGVKD. Losses at the gene ends were 6 bases for V and 1 base for J; bases not matched to a gene: 4. CDR3 length equals 15 residues. CDR3 bases: TGTGCCATCAGCGGGACAGGGCTTTCCTACAATGAGCAGTTCTTC. Translated: CAISGTGLSYNEQFF.

The chain recombines TRBV7-3 with TRBJ2-1; TRBD1 matches 9 bases. J lost 7 bases, V lost 5 bases, and 12 bases had no gene match. Germline CDR1 SGHTA, CDR2 FQGTGA. This CDR3 is built from 16 residues. The CDR3 region is CASSPEPYRGQNEQFF. CDR3 DNA sequence: TGTGCCAGCAGCCCCGAACCCTACAGGGGGCAGAATGAGCAGTTCTTC.

The chain links TRBV2 to TRBJ2-5, with D perhaps TRBD2 (5 bases). This CDR3 is built from 13 residues. Trimming shortened V by 6 bases and J by 2 bases, and 10 bases separated the two germline ends. Germline-derived CDR1 and CDR2 are SNHLY and FYNNEI. The CDR3 region has the DNA TGTGCCAGCAGGAGGGCCAGGCAAGAGACCCAGTACTTC. This codes for CASRRARQETQYF. Complete variable domain (other parts from reference TRBV2 and TRBJ2-5): EPEVTQTPSHQVTQMGQEVILRCVPISNHLYFYWYRQILGQKVEFLVSFYNNEISEKSEIFDDQFSVERPDGSNFTLKIRSTKLEDSAMYFCASRRARQETQYFGPGTRLLVL.

This clone has just one count. The rearrangement joins TRBV10-3 to TRBJ2-4; D is ambiguous. Trimming cost V 2 bases and J 1 base, with 9 bases left between them. Germline V gives CDR1 ENHRY, CDR2 SYGVKD. The CDR3 spans 15 residues. CDR3 region: CAISEGVSAKNIQYF. The CDR3 DNA sequence: TGTGCCATCAGTGAGGGGGTCTCGGCCAAAAACATTCAGTACTTC.

The chain has TRBV7-9 and TRBJ2-3; D is ambiguous. This CDR3 region has 12 residues. V lost 0 bases and J 10 bases, leaving 8 bases between the germline ends. Germline assignment: CDR1 SEHNR and CDR2 FQNEAQ (reference sequence). The CDR3 DNA sequence: TGTGCCAGCAGCTTAGCGCCTAGTGCGCAGTATTTT. It codes for CASSLAPSAQYF.

The chain carries TRBV6-5 and TRBJ2-5, with TRBD1 as a possible D gene (5 bases). The CDR3 covers 13 residues. V dropped 0 bases and J dropped 5 bases, with 7 bases sitting between them. CDR1 is MNHEY and CDR2 is SVGAGI in the germline V gene. CDR3 in DNA: TGTGCCAGCAGTTACTCGAAGGGGGAGACCCAGTACTTC. It codes for CASSYSKGETQYF.

This rearrangement joins TRBV7-8 to TRBJ2-3; unclear D gene. Trimming took off 1 base at V and 0 bases at J, with 5 bases between the two ends. Germline CDR1 is SGHVS and CDR2 is FQNEAQ. This CDR3 spans 14 amino acids. This chain's CDR3 is CASSLVGSTDTQYF. CDR3 nucleotides: TGTGCCAGCAGCTTAGTTGGAAGCACAGATACGCAGTATTTT.

V usage is TRBV29-1 and J usage is TRBJ1-2, with TRBD1 matching over 9 bases. V lost 3 bases and J lost 5; bases outside the gene matches: 4. The CDR3 is 13 residues long. Per the germline V gene, CDR1 is SQVTM and CDR2 is ANQGSEA. CDR3 residues: CSVDDRGVYGYTF. The CDR3 nucleotides are TGCAGCGTTGACGACAGGGGGGTTTATGGCTACACCTTC.

The V call is TRBV7-8, the J call TRBJ1-5, with 9 bases lining up with TRBD1. Germline V gene sequence: CDR1 SGHVS, CDR2 FQNEAQ. This CDR3 is 14 amino acids long. The V gene end was trimmed by 4 bases and the J gene end by 7 bases; junction bases not matched to a gene: 5. The DNA of the CDR3 is TGTGCCAGCAGCTCTACAGACAGGGGGCAGCCCCAGCATTTT. Encoded protein: CASSSTDRGQPQHF.

The rearrangement joins TRBV14 to TRBJ1-2; D possibly corresponds to TRBD1 (6 bases). The CDR3 contains 14 residues. CDR1 and CDR2 (germline): SGHDN, FVKESK. Deletions cut 4 bases from V and 8 bases from J, with 17 bases between. The CDR3 is CASSPLSGAQGYTF. DNA for the CDR3: TGTGCCAGCAGCCCCCTCTCAGGGGCGCAGGGCTACACCTTC.

The CDR3 sequence: CASSLHAGAYEQYF. The CDR3 DNA reads TGTGCCAGCAGCTTGCACGCAGGGGCCTACGAGCAGTACTTC. The gene calls are TRBV5-4 and TRBJ2-7, with D perhaps matching TRBD1 (6 bases). This CDR3 region has 14 residues. Trimming left V 1 base short and J 2 bases short, with 10 bases between. In germline, CDR1 is SGHNT, CDR2 YYREEE (reference sequence).